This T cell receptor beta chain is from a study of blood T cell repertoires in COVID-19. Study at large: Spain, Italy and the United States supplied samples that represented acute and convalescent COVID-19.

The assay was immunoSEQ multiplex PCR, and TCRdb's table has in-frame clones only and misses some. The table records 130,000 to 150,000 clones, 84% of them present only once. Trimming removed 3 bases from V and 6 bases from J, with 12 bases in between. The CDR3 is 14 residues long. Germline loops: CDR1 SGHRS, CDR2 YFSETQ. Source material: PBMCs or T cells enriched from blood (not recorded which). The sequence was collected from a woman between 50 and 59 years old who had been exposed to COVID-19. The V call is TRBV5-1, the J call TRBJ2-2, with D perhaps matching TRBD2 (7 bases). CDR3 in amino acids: CASSSGGPAGELFF. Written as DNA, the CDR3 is TGCGCCAGCAGCTCCGGGGGGCCGGCCGGGGAGCTGTTTTTT. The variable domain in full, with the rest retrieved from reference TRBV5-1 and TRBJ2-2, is KAGVTQTPRYLIKTRGQQVTLSCSPISGHRSVSWYQQTPGQGLQFLFEYFSETQRNKGNFPGRFSGRQFSNSRSEMNVSTLELGDSALYLCASSSGGPAGELFFGEGSRLTVL.